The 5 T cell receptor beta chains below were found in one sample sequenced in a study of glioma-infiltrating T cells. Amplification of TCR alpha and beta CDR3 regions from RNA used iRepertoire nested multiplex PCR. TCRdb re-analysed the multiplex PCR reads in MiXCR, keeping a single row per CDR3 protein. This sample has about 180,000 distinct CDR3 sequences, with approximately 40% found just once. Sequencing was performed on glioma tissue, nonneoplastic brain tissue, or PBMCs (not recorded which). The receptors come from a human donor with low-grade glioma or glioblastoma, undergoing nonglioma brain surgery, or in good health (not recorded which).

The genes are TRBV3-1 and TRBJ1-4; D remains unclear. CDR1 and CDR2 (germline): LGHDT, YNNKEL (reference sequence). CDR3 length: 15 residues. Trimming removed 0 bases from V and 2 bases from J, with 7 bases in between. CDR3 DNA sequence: TGTGCCAGCAGCCAAGAGGGGAAGACTAATGAAAAACTGTTTTTT. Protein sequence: CASSQEGKTNEKLFF.

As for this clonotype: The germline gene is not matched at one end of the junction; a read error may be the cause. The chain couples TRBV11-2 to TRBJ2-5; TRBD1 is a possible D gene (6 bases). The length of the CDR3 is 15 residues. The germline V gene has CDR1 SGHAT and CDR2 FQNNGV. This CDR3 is CASSLGQLVQQTQYF. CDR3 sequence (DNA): TGTGCCAGCAGTCTTGGACAGTTAGTCCAACAGACCCAGTACTTC.

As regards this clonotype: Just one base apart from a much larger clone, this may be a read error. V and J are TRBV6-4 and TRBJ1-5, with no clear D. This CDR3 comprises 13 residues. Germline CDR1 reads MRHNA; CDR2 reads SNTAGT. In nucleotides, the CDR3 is TGTGACAGCAGCTTCGATAGCAATCAGCCCCAGCATTTT. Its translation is CDSSFDSNQPQHF.

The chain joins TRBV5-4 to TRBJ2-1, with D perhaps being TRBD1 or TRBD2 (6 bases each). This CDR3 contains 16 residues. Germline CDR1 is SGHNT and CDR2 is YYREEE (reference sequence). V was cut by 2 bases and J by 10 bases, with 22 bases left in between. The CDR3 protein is CASSFGRLGGAGEQFF. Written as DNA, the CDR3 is TGTGCCAGCAGCTTTGGGAGACTAGGGGGAGCAGGCGAGCAGTTCTTC.

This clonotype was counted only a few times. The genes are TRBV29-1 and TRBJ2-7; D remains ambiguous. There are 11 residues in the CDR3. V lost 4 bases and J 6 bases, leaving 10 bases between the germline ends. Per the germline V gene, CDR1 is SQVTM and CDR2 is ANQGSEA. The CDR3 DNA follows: TGCAGCGTTGTAATCTCCATCGAGCAGTACTTC. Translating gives CSVVISIEQYF.